This record covers a single TCR beta chain. Using immunoSEQ multiplex PCR, the repertoire was profiled, and TCRdb retains in-frame clones only, with some absent. The sample records 200,000 or so clones, around 87% being singletons. This CDR3 is 14 amino acids long. The V end lost 3 bases, the J end lost 2 bases, and 11 bases lay between the germline ends. Germline-derived CDR1 and CDR2 are SGDLS and YYNGEE. The sample is drawn from a study of T cell responses to AZD1222 COVID-19 vaccine. Sample: peripheral blood, taken on day 0 of MenACWY control vaccination. This receptor was obtained from an adult in good health. This chain uses TRBV9 with TRBJ1-2; tentative D call: TRBD1 (5 bases). CDR3 loop: CASSGGGTNYGYTF. In DNA, the CDR3 is TGTGCCAGCAGCGGAGGAGGGACCAACTATGGCTACACCTTC.